This T cell receptor (beta chain) was captured in a study of CD4 T cells in relation to SARS-CoV-2 and coronaviruses. The study, taken as a whole, reports: According to naive versus memory sequencing, detected responses are memory recall, not newly primed.

Naive and memory CD4+ T cell DNA was deep-sequenced without culture. The assay was immunoSEQ multiplex PCR, and TCRdb's table has in-frame clones only and misses some. The sample shows 60,000 to 80,000 clones, 87% of them seen only once. Before the COVID-19 pandemic, during about 2011-2018, CD4+ T cells were taken from unexposed donors. To note about this clone: As yet, its antigen is unknown.

Sequences were obtained from memory CD4+ T cells from PBMCs. The TCR comes from a human donor in good health.

In nucleotides, the CDR3 is TGTGCCAGCAGTAGACAGGCTAATGAAAAACTGTTTTTT. This encodes CASSRQANEKLFF. The rearrangement links TRBV6-5 to TRBJ1-4; the D gene is possibly TRBD1 (6 bases). V gave up 5 bases and J gave up 3 bases, with 7 bases separating them. Germline-derived CDR1 and CDR2 are MNHEY and SVGAGI. This CDR3 spans 13 amino acids.